The entry that follows covers one TCR beta chain sequence. Its antigen is currently not known. Base qualities are missing; no much larger clone stands one base away. The data were obtained in a study of graft-versus-host responses after intestinal transplantation (dated by TCRdb to 2020 to 2023). At the level of the whole study: Recipients received multivisceral, liver-intestinal, or isolated intestinal transplants. All recipients received anti-thymocyte globulin induction followed by maintenance tacrolimus and steroids for three to four years. After intestinal transplantation, graft-versus-host and host-versus-graft alloreactive T cell clones in the graft, circulation and bone marrow were tracked using bulk TCR-beta CDR3 sequencing. Alloreactive clones were identified by sequencing pre-transplant mixed lymphocyte reaction products and comparing them with unstimulated pre-transplant donor and recipient T cells. A cohort of 20 to 25 intestinal transplant recipients, including one retransplant, was enrolled, and a few patients lacking pretransplant specimens were excluded. Donor T cell macrochimerism was defined as a peak of at least 4% donor T cells among recipient peripheral blood mononuclear cells. Rather than going through the commercial service, samples from a few later patients were sequenced in-house on an Illumina MiSeq and processed with MiXCR. Summary of the overall study and its limitations: Early after transplant, peak levels of circulating GvH clones were associated with declines in HvG clones. Conclusions were limited by the relatively low number and heterogeneity of intestinal transplant patients. In the allografts of patients with donor T cell macrochimerism, GvH to HvG T cell clonal ratios were high. GvH clones were detected in recipient bone marrow, and some of these GvH clones were observed earlier in ileal mucosa or blood, consistent with an intestinal mucosal origin.

CDR1 MNHEY and CDR2 SMNVEV were looked up in the germline V gene (reference sequence). The trim is 6 bases for V and 4 bases for J, with a gap of 16 bases between the germline ends. The cysteine opens and the phenylalanine closes a CDR3 of 14 amino acids. Just CDR3 DNA is preserved here, 42 bases in frame from base 1. The library came from the immunoSEQ multiplex PCR assay. For most patients, high-throughput TCR-beta CDR3 sequencing of genomic DNA was performed by Adaptive Biotechnologies. On the authors' methods: TCR sequencing data for roughly 18 patients were retrieved from Adaptive's ImmunoSEQ software; a few other patients were processed with MiXCR and VDJtools. CDR3 nucleotide sequences shared between donor and recipient were removed because the origin of such sequences could not be assigned. Alloreactive clones required at least 2-fold expansion over unstimulated cells and minimum CFSE-low frequency of 0.002% (template counts) or 0.001% (read counts). Clones were considered mappable if detected in sequenced pre-transplant spleen, lymph node, or MLR CFSE-low populations of the donor or recipient. Cumulative frequency of alloreactive clones was calculated as a percentage of all sequences weighted by copy number. TCRdb stores this immuneACCESS table with in-frame sequences only. Part of the clones is absent; in the studies checked, under half of the shortfall reflects unresolved V genes, and no reason is known for the rest. The DNA gave D and trimming, while V, J and clone size come from that table. The sample table contains more than 3,000 clones; only one count was recorded for around 93% of them. The top ten clones comprise roughly 1.2% of the sample.

Blood samples were collected up to 4 times in the first month after transplant and then at least monthly when available. This clonotype was sampled from a human patient who received an intestinal transplant, so some T cells may come from the graft donor. The rearranged segments are TRBV27 and TRBJ2-7, with the D call perhaps TRBD1 or TRBD2, as 5 bases match in each case. The source was PBMCs, collected 11 days after intestinal transplantation. The CDR3 loop reads CASSLTGLSYEQYF. The sequence in DNA is TGTGCCAGCAGCCTCACAGGACTGAGTTACGAGCAGTACTTC.